A single sample is the source of the 12 T cell receptor beta chains below, sequenced in a study of CD8+CD57+ T cells in acquired aplastic anemia. Both TCR beta VDJ combination and CDR3 sequence profiling were carried out. Genomic DNA was the template for this profiling. TCRdb redid the calling of the reads with MiXCR, one entry per CDR3 protein. The data hold about 190,000 distinct CDR3 sequences, with less than 65% observed a single time. The sequencing sample was made of sorted CD4+, CD8+, or CD8+CD57+ T cells (not recorded which) from PBMCs. The receptor source for this set is a human donor in good health, serving as a control.

This clonotype was recorded at least ten times. The chain combines TRBV2 with TRBJ1-1; weak D call: TRBD1 (6 bases). V was pared by 9 bases and J by 0 bases, with 11 bases between. Germline loops: CDR1 SNHLY, CDR2 FYNNEI. The CDR3 contains 13 residues. This CDR3 reads CASFRGLNTEAFF. DNA of the CDR3: TGTGCCAGTTTCAGGGGACTGAACACTGAAGCTTTCTTT.

The V call is TRBV7-2, the J call TRBJ1-1; 8 nucleotides line up with TRBD1. Germline loops: CDR1 SGHTA, CDR2 FQGNSA. The CDR3 length is 13 residues. J lost 5 bases, V lost 1 base, and 0 bases had no gene match. The CDR3 nucleotides are TGTGCCAGCAGCTTAGGGACAGGGACTGAAGCTTTCTTT. Protein product: CASSLGTGTEAFF.

This clonotype showed up just a few times. The rearrangement links TRBV7-8 to TRBJ2-3; D is ambiguous. The CDR3 has 17 amino acids. The germline gives CDR1 SGHVS, CDR2 FQNEAQ. The ends were cut back, 1 base at V and 2 bases at J, with 16 bases in the middle. In DNA form, the CDR3 reads TGTGCCAGCAGCTTAGAGGGTCGGCGAACTATCACAGATACGCAGTATTTT. This translates into CASSLEGRRTITDTQYF.

This chain connects TRBV2 to TRBJ2-5; D gene unclear. The CDR3 sequence is 15 residues long. Trimming removed 4 bases from V and 2 bases from J, with 14 bases in between. Looked up from germline, CDR1 is SNHLY and CDR2 is FYNNEI. In nucleotides, the CDR3 is TGTGCCAGCAGTGCAATAGGGCTGCAGCAAGAGACCCAGTACTTC. Encoded protein: CASSAIGLQQETQYF. The whole variable domain, remainder taken from reference TRBV2 and TRBJ2-5, is EPEVTQTPSHQVTQMGQEVILRCVPISNHLYFYWYRQILGQKVEFLVSFYNNEISEKSEIFDDQFSVERPDGSNFTLKIRSTKLEDSAMYFCASSAIGLQQETQYFGPGTRLLVL.

Ten or more counts support this clonotype. This sequence joins TRBV4-1 and TRBJ2-7, with TRBD1 identical over 7 bases. Germline-derived CDR1 and CDR2 are MGHRA and YSYEKL. With 5 bases clipped from V and 0 bases from J, the junction kept 7 bases outside the gene matches. The CDR3 consists of 15 residues. CDR3 DNA sequence: TGCGCCAGCAGCACAGGGGTGGAGAGCTCCTACGAGCAGTACTTC. Its translation is CASSTGVESSYEQYF.

The rearrangement joins TRBV7-2 to TRBJ2-7; no definite D call. The length of the CDR3 is 15 residues. V was clipped by 1 base and J by 9 bases, with 19 bases between them. Germline V gene data show CDR1 as SGHTA and CDR2 as FQGNSA. The CDR3 region is CASSLVIAGPTWQYF. CDR3 coding DNA: TGTGCCAGCAGCTTAGTAATCGCAGGCCCCACCTGGCAGTACTTC.

Many counts were recorded for this clonotype. An end of the junction differs from the germline gene, which may be a read error. This sequence joins TRBV15 and TRBJ1-3; 7 bases agree with TRBD1. The CDR3 runs to 16 residues. The germline CDR1 and CDR2 sequences are LNHNV and YYDKDF (reference sequence). The CDR3 sequence is CATRRETGASGNTIYF. CDR3 DNA: TGTGCCACCAGGAGAGAAACAGGGGCGTCTGGAAACACCATATATTTT. Using reference TRBV15 and TRBJ1-3 for the parts outside the CDR3, the full variable domain is DAMVIQNPRYQVTQFGKPVTLSCSQTLNHNVMYWYQQKSSQAPKLLFHYYDKDFNNEADTPDNFQSRRPNTSFCFLDIRSPGLGDTAMYLCATRRETGASGNTIYFGEGSWLTVV.

This clonotype has ten or more counts. This rearrangement joins TRBV19 to TRBJ1-5, with 7 bases matching TRBD1. The CDR3 sequence is 14 residues long. CDR1 is LNHDA, CDR2 SQIVND, per germline (reference sequence). J gave up 6 bases and V 9 bases, and 11 bases lay outside the gene matches. The CDR3 spells CASTGQPESQPQHF. The CDR3 region has the DNA TGTGCCAGCACGGGACAGCCGGAGAGTCAGCCCCAGCATTTT.

This clonotype has a count of ten or more. This sequence joins TRBV12-3 or TRBV12-4 and TRBJ1-2; 9 bases match TRBD1. This CDR3 is 16 amino acids long. V dropped 1 base and J dropped 4; count of bases not matched to a gene: 7. The CDR3 region is CASSLGAGQGSYGYTF. The DNA for the CDR3 is TGTGCCAGCAGTTTAGGTGCGGGACAGGGCTCCTATGGCTACACCTTC.

This clonotype has at least ten counts. The chain uses TRBV6-1 and TRBJ1-5; D is unresolved. Trimming removed 2 bases at V and 1 base at J, with 9 bases between. The CDR3 is 15 amino acids. Per germline, CDR1 MNHNS and CDR2 SASEGT. The CDR3 DNA sequence: TGTGCCAGCAGTGAAATCGGAAAGAGCAATCAGCCCCAGCATTTT. Amino acids: CASSEIGKSNQPQHF.

J is TRBJ2-2 and V is TRBV19, with D maybe TRBD2 (6 bases). Germline assignment: CDR1 LNHDA and CDR2 SQIVND (reference sequence). The CDR3 is 15 amino acids. V gave up 3 bases and J gave up 4 bases, with 12 bases separating them. CDR3 in DNA: TGTGCCAGTAGTATCGGAGGGTTTAGCACCGGGGAGCTGTTTTTT. It is translated as CASSIGGFSTGELFF. The full variable domain, completed using reference TRBV19 and TRBJ2-2, is DGGITQSPKYLFRKEGQNVTLSCEQNLNHDAMYWYRQDPGQGLRLIYYSQIVNDFQKGDIAEGYSVSREKKESFPLTVTSAQKNPTAFYLCASSIGGFSTGELFFGEGSRLTVL.

The chain recombines TRBV24-1 with TRBJ2-7; TRBD2 matches 16 bases. The J segment lost 2 bases and the V segment lost 2 bases, leaving 5 bases of the junction unmatched. The germline V gene encodes CDR1 KGHDR and CDR2 SFDVKD. The CDR3 has 18 amino acids. DNA of the CDR3: TGTGCCACCAGTGATTCCGGGACTAGCGGGAGGGAAGCCTACGAGCAGTACTTC. Translating gives CATSDSGTSGREAYEQYF.